The clone carrying this T cell receptor (beta chain) was detected many times. The antigen is undetermined. The record originates from a study of neurological immune-mediated disorders. General study results and limits: In HTLV-1-associated myelopathy, TCR clonal expansion was greatest, whereas multiple sclerosis had the least, falling below healthy controls.

Trimming took 3 bases from V and 3 from J; bases not matched to a gene: 3. Looked up from germline, CDR1 is DFQATT and CDR2 is SNEGSKA (reference sequence). The CDR3 has 14 residues. As for time point: longitudinal time-point 1 (baseline). The unsorted libraries were generated from a total of 2 million PBMCs, which had been stored in RNAlater at -80 C. By 5'RACE with 10-nucleotide random UMIs, the cDNA was made. Every sequencing run produced over 200 million TCR-beta sequences, and the sequences from any one run covered 15-18 subjects. TCRdb re-called the 5' RACE reads through MiXCR, storing one row per CDR3 protein. Among around 60,000 distinct CDR3 sequences listed, about 10% were seen once.

The sequence derives from a male donor with HTLV-1-associated myelopathy (HAM/TSP). V is TRBV20-1 and J is TRBJ2-7, with TRBD2 identical over 12 bases. Sample: PBMCs. CDR3 DNA sequence: TGCAGTGCTAGCCTGACTAGCGGGGGCTACGAGCAGTACTTC. It codes for CSASLTSGGYEQYF.